This TCR beta chain was captured by sequencing in a study of blood T cell repertoires in COVID-19 (dated by TCRdb to the early 2020s). As for the study more broadly: The collaborator samples originated in the United States, Italy and Spain and spanned the acute and convalescent phases of COVID-19. The material from the prospective study consisted of cDNA or gDNA derived from T cells, B-cell-depleted T cells, or PBMCs. The dataset comprised deeply sampled blood TCRbeta repertoires from subjects exposed to, actively infected with, or recovered from COVID-19. Nearly every sample came with metadata listing a de-identified subject ID, COVID-19 status, age in years and sex. A freely available public database, intended as a resource for researchers studying the immune response to SARS-CoV-2, is where the repertoires were released. Samples came from the ongoing ImmuneRACE study (first 160 participants) plus 1,254 subjects from 6 global collaborators. Where available, HLA class I and class II types were obtained from metadata supplied by the sample provider rather than from assay-based typing. Findings and caveats that apply to the study as a whole: Clinical and demographic metadata were provided uncurated, with the amount varying by source and participant.

Concerning this clone itself: Its binding antigen is unknown. Base qualities are not provided; no much larger clone lies one nucleotide away.

The immunoSEQ Assay, a bias-controlled multiplex PCR, was used to amplify TCRbeta CDR3 regions from genomic DNA. In the authors' own workflow: Nucleated cell counts per sample were estimated from amplification of reference gene primers within the assay. To quantify the absolute abundance of each unique TCRbeta CDR3 rearrangement, sequence reads were collapsed and filtered. For each sample, productive Simpson clonality was calculated as the square root of Simpson's diversity index across productive rearrangements. The immuneACCESS repertoire file appears here via TCRdb, limited to in-frame rearrangements. These files lack a portion of the clones; in checked studies, under half of the deficit traces to unresolved V genes, and the cause of the others is not known. D and trimming were read from the DNA, whereas the V and J calls and clone size are those reported in that table. In all, the sample holds about 95,000 clones, and more than 70% of those were seen once. The ten largest clones represent approximately 18% of the sample.

Counted from cysteine to phenylalanine, this CDR3 has 14 amino acids. Here the CDR3 DNA is all that survives: 42 bases in frame from base 1. Based on the germline V gene, the CDR1 and CDR2 sequences are SGHTA and FQGNSA. Compared with germline, V lacks 5 bases and J lacks 6 bases; bases without a gene match: 4. Each collaborating institution followed its own protocols to collect whole blood in K2EDTA tubes. For TCRbeta analysis, collaborators shipped samples as frozen whole blood, isolated PBMCs, or DNA extracted from either of those sample types. The sample comprised peripheral blood. The rearrangement combines TRBV7-2 with TRBJ1-5, and 10 junction bases match TRBD1. This receptor was identified in a human donor in a cohort sampled during active COVID-19. CDR3 region: CASSPWDRGQPQHF. Read as DNA, the sequence is TGTGCCAGCAGCCCCTGGGACAGGGGTCAGCCCCAGCATTTT.